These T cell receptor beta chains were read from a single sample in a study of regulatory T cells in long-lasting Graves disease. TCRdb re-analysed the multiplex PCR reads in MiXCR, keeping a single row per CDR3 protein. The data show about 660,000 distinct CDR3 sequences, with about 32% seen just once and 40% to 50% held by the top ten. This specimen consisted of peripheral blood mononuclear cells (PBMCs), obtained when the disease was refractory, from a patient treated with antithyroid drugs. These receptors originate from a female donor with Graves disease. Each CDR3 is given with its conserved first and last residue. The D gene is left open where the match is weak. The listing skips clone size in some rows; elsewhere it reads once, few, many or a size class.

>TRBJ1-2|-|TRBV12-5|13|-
CASGSRSQHGYTF
TGTGCTAGTGGTTCGCGGTCCCAGCATGGCTACACCTTC
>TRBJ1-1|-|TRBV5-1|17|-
CASSLGKLKTVNTEAFF
TGCGCCAGCAGCTTGGGGAAACTTAAGACAGTGAACACTGAAGCTTTCTTT
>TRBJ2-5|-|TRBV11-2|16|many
CASSSTEGTLRATQYF
TGTGCCAGCAGCTCCACTGAGGGGACACTCCGAGCGACCCAGTACTTC
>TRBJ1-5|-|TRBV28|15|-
CASSLSYRRDQPQHF
TGTGCCAGCAGTTTATCATACAGAAGGGATCAGCCCCAGCATTTT
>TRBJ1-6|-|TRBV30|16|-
CAWSVRDESYNSPLHF
TGTGCCTGGAGTGTACGAGACGAATCCTATAATTCACCCCTCCACTTT
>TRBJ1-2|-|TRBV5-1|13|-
CASSSQGKDGYTF
TGCGCCAGCAGCTCGCAGGGTAAGGATGGCTACACCTTC
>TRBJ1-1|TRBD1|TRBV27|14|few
CASSLDREVTEAFF
TGTGCCAGCAGTTTAGACAGGGAGGTCACTGAAGCTTTCTTT
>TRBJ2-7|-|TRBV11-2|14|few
CASSFLSGDYEQYF
TGTGCCAGCAGCTTTTTGTCCGGCGACTACGAGCAGTACTTC
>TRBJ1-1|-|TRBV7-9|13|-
CASSPQGRREAFF
TGTGCCAGCAGCCCACAGGGCCGGAGAGAAGCTTTCTTT
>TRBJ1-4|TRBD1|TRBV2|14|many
CASSDGTGNEKLFF
TGTGCCAGCAGTGACGGGACAGGGAATGAAAAACTGTTTTTT
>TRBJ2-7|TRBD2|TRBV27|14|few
CASRRLAGIYEQYF
TGTGCCAGCAGGAGACTAGCGGGTATCTACGAGCAGTACTTC
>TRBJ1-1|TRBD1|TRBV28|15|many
CASSLGDRGSTEAFF
TGTGCCAGCAGTTTGGGGGACAGGGGATCCACTGAAGCTTTCTTT
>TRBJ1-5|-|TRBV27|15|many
CASSLSSQGGQPQHF
TGTGCCAGCAGTTTATCGTCCCAGGGCGGTCAGCCCCAGCATTTT
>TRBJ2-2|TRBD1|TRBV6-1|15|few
CASTAGGYYTGELFF
TGTGCCAGCACCGCAGGGGGCTATTACACCGGGGAGCTGTTTTTT
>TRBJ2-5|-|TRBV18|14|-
CASSPPIRKETQYF
TGTGCCAGCTCACCACCGATACGGAAAGAGACCCAGTACTTC
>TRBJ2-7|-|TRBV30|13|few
CAWSVTRGAGQYF
TGTGCCTGGAGTGTAACGCGTGGGGCAGGGCAGTACTTC
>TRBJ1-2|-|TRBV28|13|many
CASSFQADRSYTF
TGTGCCAGCAGTTTCCAGGCGGATCGGAGCTACACCTTC
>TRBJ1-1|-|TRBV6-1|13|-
CASLQGINTEAFF
TGTGCCAGCTTGCAGGGCATAAACACTGAAGCTTTCTTT
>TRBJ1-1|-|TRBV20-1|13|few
CSARGGSGPWAFF
TGCAGTGCTAGAGGCGGGAGCGGACCGTGGGCTTTCTTT
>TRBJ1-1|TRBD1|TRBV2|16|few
CASSAQPQGVGTEAFF
TGTGCCAGCAGTGCCCAGCCACAGGGGGTGGGAACTGAAGCTTTCTTT
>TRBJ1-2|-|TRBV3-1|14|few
CASSQDNRAYGYTF
TGTGCCAGCAGCCAAGATAACAGAGCTTATGGCTACACCTTC
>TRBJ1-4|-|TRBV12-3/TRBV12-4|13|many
CASKRANDEKLFF
TGTGCCAGCAAGCGGGCCAACGATGAAAAACTGTTTTTT
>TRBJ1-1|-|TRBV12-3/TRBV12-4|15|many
CASRHRQIRNTEAFF
TGTGCCAGCAGACACCGACAGATTAGGAACACTGAAGCTTTCTTT
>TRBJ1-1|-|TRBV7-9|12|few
CASSPRDGEAFF
TGTGCCAGCAGCCCCCGGGACGGTGAAGCTTTCTTT
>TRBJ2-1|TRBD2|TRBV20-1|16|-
CSAILTSGRTYNEQFF
TGCAGTGCTATTTTGACTAGCGGGAGGACATACAATGAGCAGTTCTTC
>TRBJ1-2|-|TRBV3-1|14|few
CASSPHTPNYGYTF
TGTGCCAGCAGCCCCCATACTCCGAACTATGGCTACACCTTC
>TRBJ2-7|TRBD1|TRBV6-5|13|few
CASSYSPTGGTYF
TGTGCCAGCAGTTACTCGCCTACAGGGGGCACATACTTC
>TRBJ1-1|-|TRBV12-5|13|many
CASGLSPNTEAFF
TGTGCTAGTGGTTTGTCGCCGAACACTGAAGCTTTCTTT
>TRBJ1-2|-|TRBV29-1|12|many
CSVEQLSYGYTF
TGCAGCGTTGAACAGCTCAGCTATGGCTACACCTTC
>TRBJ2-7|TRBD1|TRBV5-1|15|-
CASSLSDRFTYEQYF
TGCGCCAGCAGCTTATCGGACAGGTTCACCTACGAGCAGTACTTC
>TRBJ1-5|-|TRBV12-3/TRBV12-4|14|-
CASRYRDNNQPQHF
TGTGCCAGTCGGTACCGGGACAACAATCAGCCCCAGCATTTT
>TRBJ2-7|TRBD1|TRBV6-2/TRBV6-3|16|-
CASSYPPTGGFLEQYF
TGTGCCAGCAGTTACCCCCCAACAGGGGGCTTTCTCGAGCAGTACTTC
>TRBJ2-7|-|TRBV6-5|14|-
CASSYSPSYYEQYF
TGTGCCAGCAGTTACTCGCCCAGCTACTACGAGCAGTACTTC
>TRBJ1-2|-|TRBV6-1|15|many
CASTKTTGHLYGYTF
TGTGCCAGCACCAAAACCACGGGGCACCTCTATGGCTACACCTTC
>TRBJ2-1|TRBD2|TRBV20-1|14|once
CSAWPGLEYNEQFF
TGCAGTGCTTGGCCGGGACTAGAGTACAATGAGCAGTTCTTC
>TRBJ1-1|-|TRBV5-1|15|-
CASSPGLQGNTEAFF
TGCGCCAGCAGCCCCGGCCTTCAGGGGAACACTGAAGCTTTCTTT
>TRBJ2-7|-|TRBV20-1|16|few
CSARDLGRSTIYEQYF
TGCAGTGCTAGAGATCTTGGCAGATCGACAATCTACGAGCAGTACTTC
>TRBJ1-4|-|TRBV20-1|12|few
CSAKAGREKLFF
TGCAGTGCTAAGGCCGGCCGCGAAAAACTGTTTTTT
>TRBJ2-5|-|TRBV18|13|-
CASPRTYQETQYF
TGTGCCAGCCCACGTACATACCAAGAGACCCAGTACTTC
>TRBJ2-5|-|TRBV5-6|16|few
CASSLETQRKLETQYF
TGTGCCAGCAGCTTGGAAACTCAGCGGAAACTAGAGACCCAGTACTTC
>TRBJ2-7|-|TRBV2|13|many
CASSESSPYEQYF
TGTGCCAGCAGTGAAAGTAGCCCCTACGAGCAGTACTTC
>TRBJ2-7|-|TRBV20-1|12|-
CSASGYPYEQYF
TGCAGTGCTTCAGGGTACCCCTACGAGCAGTACTTC